Presented here are 2 T cell receptor beta chains from one specimen sequenced in a study of CD4 and CD8 cells across lung adenocarcinoma regions. Using its own MiXCR run on the PCR reads, TCRdb lists one record per CDR3 protein. Of about 9,600 distinct CDR3 sequences detected, approximately 50% appear once; the ten largest clones hold 15% to 20%. The sample taken for sequencing was CD4+ T cells from the margin of a lung tumor. All receptors derive from a male donor with lung adenocarcinoma. The CD4 and CD8 labels of this study may be unreliable.

By sample fraction, this clonotype is medium-sized. Relative to the germline gene, one junction end is altered; a read error may explain this. The rearrangement links TRBV4-1 to TRBJ2-1; D not certain. Germline CDR1 is MGHRA and CDR2 is YSYEKL. The length of the CDR3 is 15 residues. Written as DNA, the CDR3 is TGCGCCAGCAGCAAAGAAGCCCATACCTACAATGAGCAGTTCTTC. It encodes CASSKEAHTYNEQFF.

With respect to this clonotype: Germline is not matched at one junction end, which may reflect a read error. This chain's CDR3 is CAGGAGGGGADTQYF. The DNA of the CDR3 is TGTGCCGGGGGGGCCGGGGGCGGTGGCGCAGATACGCAGTATTTC. J is TRBJ2-3 and V is TRBV6-4; perhaps TRBD2 as D (7 bases). Germline V CDR1 and CDR2: MRHNA, SNTAGT. The CDR3 spans 15 residues.